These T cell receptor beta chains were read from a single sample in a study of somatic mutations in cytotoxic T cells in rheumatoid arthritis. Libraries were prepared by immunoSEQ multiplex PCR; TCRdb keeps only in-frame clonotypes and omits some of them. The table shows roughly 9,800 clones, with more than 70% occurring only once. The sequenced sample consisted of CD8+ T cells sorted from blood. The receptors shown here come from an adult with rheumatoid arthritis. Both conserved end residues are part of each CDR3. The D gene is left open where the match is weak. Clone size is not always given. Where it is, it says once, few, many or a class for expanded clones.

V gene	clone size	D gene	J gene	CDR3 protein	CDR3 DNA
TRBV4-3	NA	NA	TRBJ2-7	CASSQLRDTSYEQYF	TGCGCCAGCAGCCAACTCCGGGACACCTCATACGAGCAGTACTTC
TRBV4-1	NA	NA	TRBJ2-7	CASSQGPSPTSPYEQYF	TGCGCCAGCAGCCAAGGCCCCAGCCCGACAAGCCCCTACGAGCAGTACTTC
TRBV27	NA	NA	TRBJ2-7	CASSLMVGITYEQYF	TGTGCCAGCAGTTTAATGGTCGGCATAACCTACGAGCAGTACTTC
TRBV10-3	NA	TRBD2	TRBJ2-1	CAISEWQTSGANEQFF	TGTGCCATCAGTGAGTGGCAGACTAGCGGGGCCAATGAGCAGTTCTTC
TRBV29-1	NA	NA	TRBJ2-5	CSAATGLQETQYF	TGCAGCGCCGCAACAGGTCTTCAAGAGACCCAGTACTTC
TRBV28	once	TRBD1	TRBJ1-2	CASSRTGLDYGYTF	TGTGCCAGCAGCAGGACAGGGTTGGATTATGGCTACACCTTC
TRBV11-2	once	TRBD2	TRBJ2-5	CASSKAGGWETQYF	TGTGCCAGCAGCAAGGCGGGGGGGTGGGAGACCCAGTACTTC
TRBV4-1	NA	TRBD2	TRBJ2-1	CASSQVLAGGRYNEQFF	TGCGCCAGCAGCCAAGTATTAGCGGGGGGGCGGTACAATGAGCAGTTCTTC
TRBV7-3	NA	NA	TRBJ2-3	CASSLVWGGTQYF	TGTGCCAGCAGCTTGGTATGGGGCGGTACGCAGTATTTT
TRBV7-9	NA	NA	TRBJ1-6	CASSPDSPLHF	TGTGCCAGCAGCCCTGATTCACCCCTCCACTTT
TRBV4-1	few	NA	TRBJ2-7	CASSLSRYSYEQYF	TGCGCCAGCAGCCTCTCCAGGTATTCCTACGAGCAGTACTTC
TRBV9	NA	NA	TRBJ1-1	CASSVIGRGALYTEAFF	TGTGCCAGCAGCGTAATAGGTCGGGGGGCTTTATACACTGAAGCTTTCTTT
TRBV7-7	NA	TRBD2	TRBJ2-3	CASSLGWTSGDRPLWTDTQYF	TGTGCTAGCAGCTTAGGATGGACTAGCGGGGACCGCCCCCTGTGGACAGATACGCAGTATTTT
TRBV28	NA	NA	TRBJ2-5	CASSLLGAQGQETQYF	TGTGCCAGCAGTTTATTGGGGGCGCAGGGCCAAGAGACCCAGTACTTC
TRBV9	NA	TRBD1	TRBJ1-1	CASSFGTGTSEAFF	TGTGCCAGCAGCTTCGGGACAGGGACTTCTGAAGCTTTCTTT